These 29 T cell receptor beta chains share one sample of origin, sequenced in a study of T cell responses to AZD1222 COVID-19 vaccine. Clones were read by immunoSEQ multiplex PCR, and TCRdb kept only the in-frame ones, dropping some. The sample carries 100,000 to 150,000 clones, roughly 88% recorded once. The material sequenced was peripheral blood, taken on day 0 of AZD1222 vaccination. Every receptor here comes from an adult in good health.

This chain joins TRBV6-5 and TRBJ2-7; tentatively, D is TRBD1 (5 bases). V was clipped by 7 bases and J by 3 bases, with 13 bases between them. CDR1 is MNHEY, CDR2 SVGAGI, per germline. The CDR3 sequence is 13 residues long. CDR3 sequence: CASTSDIDYEQYF. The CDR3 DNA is TGTGCCAGCACCTCGGACATTGACTACGAGCAGTACTTC.

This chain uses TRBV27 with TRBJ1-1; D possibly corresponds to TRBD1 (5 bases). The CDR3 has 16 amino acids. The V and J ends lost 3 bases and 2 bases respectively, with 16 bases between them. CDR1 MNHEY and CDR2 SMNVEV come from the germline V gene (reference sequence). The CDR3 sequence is CASSLRHVTVNTEAFF. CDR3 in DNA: TGTGCCAGCAGTTTGCGCCACGTGACAGTCAACACTGAAGCTTTCTTT.

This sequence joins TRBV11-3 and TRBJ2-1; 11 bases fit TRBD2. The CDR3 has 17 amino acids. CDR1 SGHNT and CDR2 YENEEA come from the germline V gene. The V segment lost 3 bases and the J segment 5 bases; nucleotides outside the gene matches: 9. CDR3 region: CASSFLAGGLGNNEQFF. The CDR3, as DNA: TGTGCCAGCAGCTTCTTAGCGGGGGGGCTCGGTAACAATGAGCAGTTCTTC.

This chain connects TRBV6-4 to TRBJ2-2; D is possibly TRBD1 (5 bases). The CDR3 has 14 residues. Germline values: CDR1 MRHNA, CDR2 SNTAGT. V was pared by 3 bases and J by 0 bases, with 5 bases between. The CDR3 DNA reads TGTGCCAGCAGTGAACAGGCGAACACCGGGGAGCTGTTTTTT. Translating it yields CASSEQANTGELFF.

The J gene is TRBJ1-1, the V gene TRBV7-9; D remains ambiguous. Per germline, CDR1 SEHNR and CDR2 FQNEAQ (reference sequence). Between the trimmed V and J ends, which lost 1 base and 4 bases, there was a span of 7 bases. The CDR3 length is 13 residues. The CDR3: CASSLEGATEAFF. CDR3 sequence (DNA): TGTGCCAGCAGCTTAGAAGGTGCCACTGAAGCTTTCTTT.

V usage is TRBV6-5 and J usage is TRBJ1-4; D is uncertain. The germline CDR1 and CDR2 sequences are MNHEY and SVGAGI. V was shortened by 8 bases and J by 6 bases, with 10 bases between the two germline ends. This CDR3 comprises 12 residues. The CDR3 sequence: CASGEVDEKLFF. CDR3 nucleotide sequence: TGTGCCAGCGGAGAGGTCGATGAAAAACTGTTTTTT.

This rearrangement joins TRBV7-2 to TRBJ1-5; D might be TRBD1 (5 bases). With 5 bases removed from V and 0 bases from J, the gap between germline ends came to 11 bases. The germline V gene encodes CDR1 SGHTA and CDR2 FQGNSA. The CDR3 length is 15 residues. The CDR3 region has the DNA TGTGCCAGCAGCCTGACAGCTTATAGCAATCAGCCCCAGCATTTT. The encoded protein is CASSLTAYSNQPQHF.

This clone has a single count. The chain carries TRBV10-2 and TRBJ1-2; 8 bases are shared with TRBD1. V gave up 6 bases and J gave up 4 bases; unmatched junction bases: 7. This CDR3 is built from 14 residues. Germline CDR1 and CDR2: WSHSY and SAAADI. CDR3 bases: TGCGCCAGCAGACCCAGGACAGGGATCTATGGCTACACCTTC. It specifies CASRPRTGIYGYTF.

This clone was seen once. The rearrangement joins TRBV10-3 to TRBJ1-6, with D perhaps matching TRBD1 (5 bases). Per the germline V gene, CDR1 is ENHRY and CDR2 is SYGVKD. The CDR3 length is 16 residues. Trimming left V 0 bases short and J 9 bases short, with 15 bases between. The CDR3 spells CAISESTGASGSPLHF. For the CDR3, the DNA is TGTGCCATCAGTGAGTCGACTGGGGCGTCGGGTTCACCCCTCCACTTT.

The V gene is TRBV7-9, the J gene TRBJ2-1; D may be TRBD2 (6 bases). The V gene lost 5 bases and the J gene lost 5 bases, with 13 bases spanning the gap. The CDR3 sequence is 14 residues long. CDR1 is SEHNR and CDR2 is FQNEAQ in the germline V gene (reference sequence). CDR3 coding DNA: TGTGCCAGCAGCCCCCCCGGCGGGAACAATGAGCAGTTCTTC. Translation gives CASSPPGGNNEQFF.

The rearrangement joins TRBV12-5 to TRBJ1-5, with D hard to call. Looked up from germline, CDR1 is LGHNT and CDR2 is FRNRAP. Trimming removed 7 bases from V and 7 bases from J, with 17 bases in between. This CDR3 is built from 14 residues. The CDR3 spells CASAPPGIGQPQHF. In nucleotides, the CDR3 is TGTGCTAGTGCCCCTCCGGGGATAGGGCAGCCCCAGCATTTT.

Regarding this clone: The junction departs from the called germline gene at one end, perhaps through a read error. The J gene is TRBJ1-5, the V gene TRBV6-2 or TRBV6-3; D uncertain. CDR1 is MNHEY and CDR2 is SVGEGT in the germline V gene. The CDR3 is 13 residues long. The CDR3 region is CASSADHNRPQHF. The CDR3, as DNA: TGTGCCAGCAGTGCGGACCATAATCGGCCCCAGCATTTT.

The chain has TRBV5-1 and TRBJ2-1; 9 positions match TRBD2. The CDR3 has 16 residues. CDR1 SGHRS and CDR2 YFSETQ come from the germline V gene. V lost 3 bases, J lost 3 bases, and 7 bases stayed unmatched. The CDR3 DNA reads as TGCGCCAGCAGCTCGACTAGCGGATCCTACTACAATGAGCAGTTCTTC. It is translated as CASSSTSGSYYNEQFF.

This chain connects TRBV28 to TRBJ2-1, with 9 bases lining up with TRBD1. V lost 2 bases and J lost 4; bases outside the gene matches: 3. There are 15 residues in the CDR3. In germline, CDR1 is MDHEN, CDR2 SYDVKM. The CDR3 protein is CASSLMGQGYNEQFF. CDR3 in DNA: TGTGCCAGCAGTTTAATGGGACAGGGTTACAATGAGCAGTTCTTC.

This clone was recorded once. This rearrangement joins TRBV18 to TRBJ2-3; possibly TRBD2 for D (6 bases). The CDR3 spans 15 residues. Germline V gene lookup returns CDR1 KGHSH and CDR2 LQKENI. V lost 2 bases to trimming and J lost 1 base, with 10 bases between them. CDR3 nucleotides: TGTGCCAGCTCACCAGTGGCTAGCGGCACAGATACGCAGTATTTT. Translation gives CASSPVASGTDTQYF.

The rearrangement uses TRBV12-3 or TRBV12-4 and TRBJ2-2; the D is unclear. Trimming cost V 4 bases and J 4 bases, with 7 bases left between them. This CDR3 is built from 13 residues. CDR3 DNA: TGTGCCAGCAGTTCCGAGATCACCGGGGAGCTGTTTTTT. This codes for CASSSEITGELFF.

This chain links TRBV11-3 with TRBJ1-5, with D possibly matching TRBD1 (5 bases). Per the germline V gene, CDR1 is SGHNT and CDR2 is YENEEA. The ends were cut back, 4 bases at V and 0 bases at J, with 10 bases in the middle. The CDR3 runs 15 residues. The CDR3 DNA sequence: TGTGCCAGCAGCTCCGACAGAAATAGCAATCAGCCCCAGCATTTT. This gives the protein CASSSDRNSNQPQHF.

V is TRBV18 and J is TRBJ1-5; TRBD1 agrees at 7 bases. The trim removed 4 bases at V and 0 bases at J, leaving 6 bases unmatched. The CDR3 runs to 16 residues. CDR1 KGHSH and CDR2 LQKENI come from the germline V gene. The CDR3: CASSLGTVTSNQPQHF. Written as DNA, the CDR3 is TGTGCCAGCTCACTGGGGACAGTTACTAGCAATCAGCCCCAGCATTTT.

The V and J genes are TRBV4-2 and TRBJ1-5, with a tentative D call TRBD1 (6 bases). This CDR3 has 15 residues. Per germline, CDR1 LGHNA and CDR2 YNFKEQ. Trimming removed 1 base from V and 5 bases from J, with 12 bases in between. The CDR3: CASSQGSQGDQPQHF. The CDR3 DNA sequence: TGTGCCAGCAGCCAAGGGTCACAGGGCGATCAGCCCCAGCATTTT.

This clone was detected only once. The CDR3 spells CASSLQIQPQHF. CDR3 nucleotide sequence: TGTGCCAGCAGTTTACAGATTCAGCCCCAGCATTTT. V usage is TRBV28 and J usage is TRBJ1-5; D gene uncertain. Trimming cost V 2 bases and J 6 bases, with 5 bases left between them. The V gene's germline CDR1 is MDHEN and CDR2 SYDVKM. The CDR3 totals 12 residues.

Here the CDR3 DNA reads TGTGCCAGCACCCGACAGGGGGGCTCTGGCTACACCTTC. Protein: CASTRQGGSGYTF. The V gene is TRBV12-3 or TRBV12-4, the J gene TRBJ1-2; TRBD1 matches 9 bases. The V segment lost 7 bases and the J segment 7 bases; nucleotides outside the gene matches: 7. The length of the CDR3 is 13 residues.

The CDR3 spells CASSWRGGDTEAFF. The CDR3 DNA reads TGCGCCAGCAGCTGGAGGGGTGGGGACACTGAAGCTTTCTTT. V and J are TRBV5-1 and TRBJ1-1, with a weak D call TRBD1 (5 bases). The CDR3 is 14 amino acids. V lost 3 bases to trimming and J lost 3 bases, with 12 bases between them. The germline CDR1 and CDR2 sequences are SGHRS and YFSETQ.

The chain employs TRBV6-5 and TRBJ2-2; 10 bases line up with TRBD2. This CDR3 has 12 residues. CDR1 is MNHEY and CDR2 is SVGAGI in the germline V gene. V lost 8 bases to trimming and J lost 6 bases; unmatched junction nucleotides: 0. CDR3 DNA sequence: TGTGCCAGCCTAGCGGGGGCCGGGGAGCTGTTTTTT. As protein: CASLAGAGELFF.

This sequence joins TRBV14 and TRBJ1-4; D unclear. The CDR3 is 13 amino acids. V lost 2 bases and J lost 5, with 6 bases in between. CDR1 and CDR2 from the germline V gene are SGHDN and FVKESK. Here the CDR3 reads CASSQIPNEKLFF. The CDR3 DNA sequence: TGTGCCAGCAGCCAAATCCCAAATGAAAAACTGTTTTTT.

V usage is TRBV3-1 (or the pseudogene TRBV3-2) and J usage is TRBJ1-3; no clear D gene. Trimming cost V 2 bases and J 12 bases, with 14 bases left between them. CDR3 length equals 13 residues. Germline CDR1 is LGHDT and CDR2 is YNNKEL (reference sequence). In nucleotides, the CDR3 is TGTGCCAGCAGCCAATCCTTCCCTCGGCACATATATTTT. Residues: CASSQSFPRHIYF.

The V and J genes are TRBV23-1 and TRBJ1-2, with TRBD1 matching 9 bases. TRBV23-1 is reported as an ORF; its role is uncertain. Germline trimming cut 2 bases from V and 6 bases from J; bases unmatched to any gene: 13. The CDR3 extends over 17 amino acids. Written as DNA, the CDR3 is TGCGCCAGCAGTCAAAGGCCCACACAGGGGGCTCGTAATGGCTACACCTTC. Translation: CASSQRPTQGARNGYTF.

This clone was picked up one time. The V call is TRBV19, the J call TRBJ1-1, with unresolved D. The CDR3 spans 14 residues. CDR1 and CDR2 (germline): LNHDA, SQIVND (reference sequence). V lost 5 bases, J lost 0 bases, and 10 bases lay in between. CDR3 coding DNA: TGTGCCAGTAGTGAAGGACTGATGAACACTGAAGCTTTCTTT. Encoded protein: CASSEGLMNTEAFF.

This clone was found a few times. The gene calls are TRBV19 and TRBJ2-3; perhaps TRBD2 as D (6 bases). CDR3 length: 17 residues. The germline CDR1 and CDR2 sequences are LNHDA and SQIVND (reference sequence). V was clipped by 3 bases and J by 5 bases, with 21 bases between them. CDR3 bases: TGTGCCAGTAGTATTGGGGAGGACCCACCGATCGGAGATACGCAGTATTTT. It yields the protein CASSIGEDPPIGDTQYF. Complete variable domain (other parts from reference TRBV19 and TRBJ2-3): DGGITQSPKYLFRKEGQNVTLSCEQNLNHDAMYWYRQDPGQGLRLIYYSQIVNDFQKGDIAEGYSVSREKKESFPLTVTSAQKNPTAFYLCASSIGEDPPIGDTQYFGPGTRLTVL.

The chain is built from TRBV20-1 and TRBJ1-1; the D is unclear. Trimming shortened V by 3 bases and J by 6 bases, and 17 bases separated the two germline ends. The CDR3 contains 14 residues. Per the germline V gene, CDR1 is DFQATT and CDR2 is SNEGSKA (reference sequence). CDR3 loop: CSASRAGLDAEAFF. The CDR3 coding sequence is TGCAGTGCTAGTCGGGCGGGTTTGGACGCTGAAGCTTTCTTT.